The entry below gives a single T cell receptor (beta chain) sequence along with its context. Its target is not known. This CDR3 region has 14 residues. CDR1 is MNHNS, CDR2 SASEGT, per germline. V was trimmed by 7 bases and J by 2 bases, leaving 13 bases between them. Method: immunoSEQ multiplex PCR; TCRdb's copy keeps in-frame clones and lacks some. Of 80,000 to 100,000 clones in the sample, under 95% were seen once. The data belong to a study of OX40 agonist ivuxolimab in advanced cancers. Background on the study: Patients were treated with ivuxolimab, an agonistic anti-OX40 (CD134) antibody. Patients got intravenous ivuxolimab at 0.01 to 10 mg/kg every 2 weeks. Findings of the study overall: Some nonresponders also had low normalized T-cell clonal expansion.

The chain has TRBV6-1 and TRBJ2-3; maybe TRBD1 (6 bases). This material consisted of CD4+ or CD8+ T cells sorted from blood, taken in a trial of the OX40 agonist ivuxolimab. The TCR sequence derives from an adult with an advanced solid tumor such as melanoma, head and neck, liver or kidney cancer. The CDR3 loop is CASTLTGPTDTQYF. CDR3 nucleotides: TGTGCCAGCACCCTGACAGGTCCCACAGATACGCAGTATTTT.